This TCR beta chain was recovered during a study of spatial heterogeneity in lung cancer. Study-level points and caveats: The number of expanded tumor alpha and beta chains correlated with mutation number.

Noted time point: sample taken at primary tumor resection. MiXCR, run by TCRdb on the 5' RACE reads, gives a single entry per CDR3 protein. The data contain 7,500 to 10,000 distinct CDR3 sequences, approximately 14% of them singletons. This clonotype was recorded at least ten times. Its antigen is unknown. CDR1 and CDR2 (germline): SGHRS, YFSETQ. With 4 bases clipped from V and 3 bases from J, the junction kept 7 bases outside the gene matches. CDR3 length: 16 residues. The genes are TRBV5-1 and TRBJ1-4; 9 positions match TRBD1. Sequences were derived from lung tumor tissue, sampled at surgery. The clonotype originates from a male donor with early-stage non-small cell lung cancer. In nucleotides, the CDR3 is TGCGCCAGCAGCGGTTCACAGGGGGCATCTAATGAAAAACTGTTTTTT. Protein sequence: CASSGSQGASNEKLFF.